This entry concerns a single T cell receptor (beta chain). This entry comes from a study of T-cell memory formation after mild COVID-19. The germline V gene has CDR1 MGHDK and CDR2 SYGVNS. The CDR3 has 15 amino acids. With 1 base removed from V and 8 bases from J, the gap between germline ends came to 15 bases. TCRdb reprocessed the 5' RACE reads with MiXCR, giving one entry per CDR3 protein. The data hold 400,000 to 500,000 distinct CDR3 sequences, with roughly 26% observed a single time. Sequencing was carried out using PBMCs or a T cell subset sorted from them (not recorded which). This TCR was recovered from an adult woman who had mild COVID-19 (a few samples of this study predate the infection). Cell type and time point are not known. The chain recombines TRBV25-1 with TRBJ2-1; the D gene is possibly TRBD1 (5 bases). In DNA, the CDR3 is TGTGCCAGCAGTGAATTAGGTTGGGGCGAGGATGAGCAGTTCTTC. Translation gives CASSELGWGEDEQFF.